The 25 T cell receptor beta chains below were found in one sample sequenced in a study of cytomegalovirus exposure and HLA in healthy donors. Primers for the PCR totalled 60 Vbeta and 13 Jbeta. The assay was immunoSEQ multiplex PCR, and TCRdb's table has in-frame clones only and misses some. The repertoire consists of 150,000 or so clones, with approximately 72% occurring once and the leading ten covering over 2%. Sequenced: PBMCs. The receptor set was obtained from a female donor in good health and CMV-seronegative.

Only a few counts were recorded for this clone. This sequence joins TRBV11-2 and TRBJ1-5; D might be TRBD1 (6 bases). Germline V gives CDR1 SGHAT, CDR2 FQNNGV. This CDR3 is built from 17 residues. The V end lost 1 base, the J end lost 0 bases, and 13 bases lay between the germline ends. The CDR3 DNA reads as TGTGCCAGCAGCTTAGGTGTCGACAGGACTAGCAATCAGCCCCAGCATTTT. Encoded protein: CASSLGVDRTSNQPQHF.

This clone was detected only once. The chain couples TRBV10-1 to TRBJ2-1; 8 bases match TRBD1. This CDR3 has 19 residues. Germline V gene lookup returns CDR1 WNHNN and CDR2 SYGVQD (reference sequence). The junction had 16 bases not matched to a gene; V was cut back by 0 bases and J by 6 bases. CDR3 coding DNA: TGCGCCAGCAGTGAGTCGCCACCGCTTCGGACAGGGCTCCCCAATGAGCAGTTCTTC. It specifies CASSESPPLRTGLPNEQFF.

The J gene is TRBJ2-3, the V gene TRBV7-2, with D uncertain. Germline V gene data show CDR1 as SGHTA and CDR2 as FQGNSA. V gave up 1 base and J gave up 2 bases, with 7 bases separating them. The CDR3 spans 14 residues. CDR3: CASSLGGYTDTQYF. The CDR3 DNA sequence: TGTGCCAGCAGCTTAGGCGGCTACACAGATACGCAGTATTTT.

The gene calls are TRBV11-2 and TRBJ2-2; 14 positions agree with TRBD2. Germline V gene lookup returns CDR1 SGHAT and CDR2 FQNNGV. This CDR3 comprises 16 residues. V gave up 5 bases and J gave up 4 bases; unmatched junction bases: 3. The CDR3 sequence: CASSQGTSGSTGELFF. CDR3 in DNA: TGTGCCAGCAGCCAGGGGACTAGCGGGAGCACCGGGGAGCTGTTTTTT.

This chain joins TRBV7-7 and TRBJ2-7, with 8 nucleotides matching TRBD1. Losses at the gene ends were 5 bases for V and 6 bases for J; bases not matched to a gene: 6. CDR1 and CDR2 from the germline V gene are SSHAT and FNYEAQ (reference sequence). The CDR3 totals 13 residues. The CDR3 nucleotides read TGTGCCAGCAGCACGGACAGGGTCAGCGAGCAGTACTTC. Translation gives CASSTDRVSEQYF.

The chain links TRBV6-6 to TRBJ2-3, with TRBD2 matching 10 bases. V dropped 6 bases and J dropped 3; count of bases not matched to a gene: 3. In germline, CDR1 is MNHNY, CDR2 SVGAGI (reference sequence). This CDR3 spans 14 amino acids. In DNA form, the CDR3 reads TGTGCCAGCAGGAGAGCGGGAGGGACAGATACGCAGTATTTT. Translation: CASRRAGGTDTQYF.

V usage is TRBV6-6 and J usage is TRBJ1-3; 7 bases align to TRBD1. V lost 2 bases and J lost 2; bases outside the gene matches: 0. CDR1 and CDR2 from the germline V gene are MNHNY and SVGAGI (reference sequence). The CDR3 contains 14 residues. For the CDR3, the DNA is TGTGCCAGCAGTTACGACAGGGCTGGAAACACCATATATTTT. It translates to CASSYDRAGNTIYF.

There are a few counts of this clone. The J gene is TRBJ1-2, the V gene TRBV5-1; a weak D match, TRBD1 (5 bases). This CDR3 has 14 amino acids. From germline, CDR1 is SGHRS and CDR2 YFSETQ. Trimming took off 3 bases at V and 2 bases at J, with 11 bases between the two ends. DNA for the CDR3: TGCGCCAGCAGCTCCTCGGGGGAAAACTATGGCTACACCTTC. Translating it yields CASSSSGENYGYTF.

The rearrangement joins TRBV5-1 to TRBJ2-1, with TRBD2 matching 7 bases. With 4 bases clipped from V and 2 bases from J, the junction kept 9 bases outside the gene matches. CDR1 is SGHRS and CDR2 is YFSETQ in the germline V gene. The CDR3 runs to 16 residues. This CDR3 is CASSPAAGRAYNEQFF. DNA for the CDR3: TGCGCCAGCAGCCCAGCAGCGGGGCGCGCCTACAATGAGCAGTTCTTC.

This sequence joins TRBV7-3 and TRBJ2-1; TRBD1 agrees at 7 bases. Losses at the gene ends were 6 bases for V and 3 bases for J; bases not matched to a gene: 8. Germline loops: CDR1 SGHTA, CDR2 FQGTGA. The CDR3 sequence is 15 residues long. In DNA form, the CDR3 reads TGTGCCAGCAGTCCCCAAGGGGGCGACTACAATGAGCAGTTCTTC. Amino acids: CASSPQGGDYNEQFF.

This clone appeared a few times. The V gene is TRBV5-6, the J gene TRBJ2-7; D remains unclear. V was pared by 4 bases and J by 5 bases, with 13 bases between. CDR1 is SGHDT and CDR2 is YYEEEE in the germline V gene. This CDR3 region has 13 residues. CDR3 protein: CASSLPGFDEQYF. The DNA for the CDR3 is TGTGCCAGCAGCCTGCCCGGGTTCGACGAGCAGTACTTC.

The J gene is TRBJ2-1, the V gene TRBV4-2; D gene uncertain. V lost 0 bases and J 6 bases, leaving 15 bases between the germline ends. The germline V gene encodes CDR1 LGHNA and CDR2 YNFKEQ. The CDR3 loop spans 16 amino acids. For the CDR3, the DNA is TGTGCCAGCAGCCAAGACATCCCCGCGACACCCAATGAGCAGTTCTTC. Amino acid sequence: CASSQDIPATPNEQFF.

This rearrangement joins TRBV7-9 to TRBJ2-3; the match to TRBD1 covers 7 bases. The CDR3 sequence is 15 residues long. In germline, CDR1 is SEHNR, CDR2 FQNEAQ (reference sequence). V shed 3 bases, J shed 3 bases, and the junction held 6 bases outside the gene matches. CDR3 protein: CASSFQGVSTDTQYF. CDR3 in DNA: TGTGCCAGCAGCTTCCAGGGGGTTAGTACAGATACGCAGTATTTT. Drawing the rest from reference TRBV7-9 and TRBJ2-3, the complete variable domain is DTGVSQNPRHKITKRGQNVTFRCDPISEHNRLYWYRQTLGQGPEFLTYFQNEAQLEKSRLLSDRFSAERPKGSFSTLEIQRTEQGDSAMYLCASSFQGVSTDTQYFGPGTRLTVL.

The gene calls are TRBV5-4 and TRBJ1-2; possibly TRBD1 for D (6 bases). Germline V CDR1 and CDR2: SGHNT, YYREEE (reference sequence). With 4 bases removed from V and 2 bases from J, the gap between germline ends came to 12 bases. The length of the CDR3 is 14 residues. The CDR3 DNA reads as TGTGCCAGCAGCAGCAATCAGGGGAACTATGGCTACACCTTC. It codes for CASSSNQGNYGYTF. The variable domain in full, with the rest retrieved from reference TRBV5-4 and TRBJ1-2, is ETGVTQSPTHLIKTRGQQVTLRCSSQSGHNTVSWYQQALGQGPQFIFQYYREEENGRGNFPPRFSGLQFPNYSSELNVNALELDDSALYLCASSSNQGNYGYTFGSGTRLTVV.

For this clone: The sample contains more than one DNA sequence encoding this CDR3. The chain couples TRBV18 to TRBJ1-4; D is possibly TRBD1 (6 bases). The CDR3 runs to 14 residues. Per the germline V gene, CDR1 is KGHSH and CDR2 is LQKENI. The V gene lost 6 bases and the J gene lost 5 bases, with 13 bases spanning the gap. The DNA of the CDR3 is TGTGCCAGCTCCCCCATCCAGGGGAATGAAAAACTGTTTTTT. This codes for CASSPIQGNEKLFF.

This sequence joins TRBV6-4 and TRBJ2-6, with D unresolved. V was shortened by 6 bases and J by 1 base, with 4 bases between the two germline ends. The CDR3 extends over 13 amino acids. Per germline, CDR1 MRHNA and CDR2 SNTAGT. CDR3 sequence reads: CASSGSGANVLTF. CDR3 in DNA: TGTGCCAGCAGCGGGTCTGGGGCCAACGTCCTGACTTTC.

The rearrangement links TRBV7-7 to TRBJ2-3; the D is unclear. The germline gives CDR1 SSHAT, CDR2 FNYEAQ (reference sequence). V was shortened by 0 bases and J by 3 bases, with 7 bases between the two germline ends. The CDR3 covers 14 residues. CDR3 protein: CASSLAGYTDTQYF. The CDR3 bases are TGTGCCAGCAGCTTAGCGGGCTATACAGATACGCAGTATTTT.

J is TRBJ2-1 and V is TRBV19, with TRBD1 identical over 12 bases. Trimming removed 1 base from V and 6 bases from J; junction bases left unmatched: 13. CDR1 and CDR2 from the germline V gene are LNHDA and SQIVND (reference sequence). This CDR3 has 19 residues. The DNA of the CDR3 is TGTGCCAGTAGTATAGCACGGAGACGGGGGACAGGGGGCTCCAATGAGCAGTTCTTC. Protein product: CASSIARRRGTGGSNEQFF.

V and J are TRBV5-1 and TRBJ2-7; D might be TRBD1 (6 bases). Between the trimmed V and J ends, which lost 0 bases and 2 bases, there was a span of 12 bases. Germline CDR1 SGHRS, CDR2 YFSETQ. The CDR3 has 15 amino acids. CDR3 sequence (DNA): TGCGCCAGCAGCTTGGAGGCAGGGGCGACCTACGAGCAGTACTTC. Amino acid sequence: CASSLEAGATYEQYF. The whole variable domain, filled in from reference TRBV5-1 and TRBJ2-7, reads KAGVTQTPRYLIKTRGQQVTLSCSPISGHRSVSWYQQTPGQGLQFLFEYFSETQRNKGNFPGRFSGRQFSNSRSEMNVSTLELGDSALYLCASSLEAGATYEQYFGPGTRLTVT.

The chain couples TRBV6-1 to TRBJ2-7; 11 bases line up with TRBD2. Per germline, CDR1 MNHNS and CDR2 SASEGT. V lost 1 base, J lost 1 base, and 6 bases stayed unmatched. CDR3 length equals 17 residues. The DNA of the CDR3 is TGTGCCAGCAGTGAAGAACTAGCGGGAGTATGGTCCTACGAGCAGTACTTC. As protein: CASSEELAGVWSYEQYF.

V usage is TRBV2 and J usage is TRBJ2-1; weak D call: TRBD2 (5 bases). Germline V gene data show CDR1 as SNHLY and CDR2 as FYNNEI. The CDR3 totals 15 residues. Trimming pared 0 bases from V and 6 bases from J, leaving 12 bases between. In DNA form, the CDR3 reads TGTGCCAGCAGTGAAGCGCTTCCCGGGGTCAATGAGCAGTTCTTC. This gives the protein CASSEALPGVNEQFF.

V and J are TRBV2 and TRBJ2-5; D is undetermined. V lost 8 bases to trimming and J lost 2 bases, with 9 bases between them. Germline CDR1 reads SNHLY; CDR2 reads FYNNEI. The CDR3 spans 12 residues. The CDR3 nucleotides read TGTGCCAGCGGGCTTCGGCAAGAGACCCAGTACTTC. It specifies CASGLRQETQYF.

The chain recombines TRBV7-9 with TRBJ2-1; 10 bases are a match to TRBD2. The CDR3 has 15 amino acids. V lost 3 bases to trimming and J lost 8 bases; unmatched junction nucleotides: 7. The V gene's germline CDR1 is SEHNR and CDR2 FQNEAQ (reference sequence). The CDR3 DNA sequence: TGTGCCAGCAGCTTGGCTAGCGGGAGCTTCTATGAGCAGTTCTTC. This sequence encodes CASSLASGSFYEQFF. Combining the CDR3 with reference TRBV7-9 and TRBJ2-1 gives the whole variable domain DTGVSQNPRHKITKRGQNVTFRCDPISEHNRLYWYRQTLGQGPEFLTYFQNEAQLEKSRLLSDRFSAERPKGSFSTLEIQRTEQGDSAMYLCASSLASGSFYEQFFGPGTRLTVL.

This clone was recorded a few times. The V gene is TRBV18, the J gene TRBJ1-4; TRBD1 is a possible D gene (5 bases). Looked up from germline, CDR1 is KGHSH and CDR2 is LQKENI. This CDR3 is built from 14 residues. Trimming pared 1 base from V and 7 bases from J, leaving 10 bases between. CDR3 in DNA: TGTGCCAGCTCACCACAGGGGCTCGGTGAAAAACTGTTTTTT. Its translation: CASSPQGLGEKLFF.

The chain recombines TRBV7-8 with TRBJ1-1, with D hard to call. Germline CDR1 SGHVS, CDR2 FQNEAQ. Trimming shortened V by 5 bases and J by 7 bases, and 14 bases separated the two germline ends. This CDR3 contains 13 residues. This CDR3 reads CASSLEVLNEAFF. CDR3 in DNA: TGTGCCAGCAGCCTCGAGGTTCTTAATGAAGCTTTCTTT.